Listed below are T cell receptor beta chains from one sample, sequenced in a study of T cells in tuberculosis. Generated by immunoSEQ multiplex PCR, the TCRdb table keeps only in-frame clones and is missing some. The repertoire holds tens of thousands of clones, with 90% to 95% as singletons. This specimen consisted of PBMCs, obtained at tuberculosis diagnosis. These receptors were obtained from an adult with tuberculosis. CDR3s include the opening cysteine and the closing phenylalanine or tryptophan. The order of the fields is J gene, clone size, V gene, D gene, CDR3 protein, CDR3 DNA. A D gene is named only where the DNA matches it firmly. Expanded clones are given a class, and other clones once, few, many or no size at all.

J: TRBJ2-7; size: NA; V: TRBV27; D: NA; CDR3: CASPPVGGPRYEQYF; DNA: TGTGCCAGCCCACCCGTCGGGGGTCCTCGTTACGAGCAGTACTTC
J: TRBJ2-7; size: NA; V: TRBV25-1; D: NA; CDR3: CASSESGQGPIYEQYF; DNA: TGTGCCAGCAGTGAAAGCGGTCAGGGGCCTATCTACGAGCAGTACTTC
J: TRBJ1-2; size: NA; V: TRBV2; D: TRBD1; CDR3: CASSEQGVNYGYTF; DNA: TGTGCCAGCAGTGAGCAGGGGGTAAACTATGGCTACACCTTC
J: TRBJ1-1; size: NA; V: TRBV4-3; D: NA; CDR3: CASSQGVSGNGAFF; DNA: TGCGCCAGCAGCCAAGGAGTATCAGGGAATGGAGCTTTCTTT
J: TRBJ2-7; size: NA; V: TRBV7-6; D: NA; CDR3: CASSLGRASYEQYF; DNA: TGTGCCAGCAGCCTGGGCAGGGCCTCCTACGAGCAGTACTTC
J: TRBJ2-5; size: NA; V: TRBV6-5; D: NA; CDR3: CASRTPAGSETQYF; DNA: TGTGCCAGCAGGACACCAGCCGGTTCGGAGACCCAGTACTTC
J: TRBJ2-3; size: NA; V: TRBV11-2; D: TRBD2; CDR3: CASSPERRESTDTQYF; DNA: TGTGCCAGCAGCCCCGAAAGGCGGGAGAGCACAGATACGCAGTATTTT
J: TRBJ1-2; size: NA; V: TRBV5-1; D: NA; CDR3: CASSLVAGANYGYTF; DNA: TGCGCCAGCAGCTTGGTGGCTGGAGCTAACTATGGCTACACCTTC
J: TRBJ2-1; size: once; V: TRBV5-1; D: NA; CDR3: CASSVTSSSYNEQFF; DNA: TGCGCCAGCAGCGTGACTAGTAGCTCCTACAATGAGCAGTTCTTC
J: TRBJ2-7; size: NA; V: TRBV2; D: TRBD2; CDR3: CASSHRDYLSYEQYF; DNA: TGTGCCAGCAGCCACCGGGACTACCTCTCCTACGAGCAGTACTTC
J: TRBJ2-1; size: NA; V: TRBV2; D: TRBD2; CDR3: CASSFKLAGSSKGSYNEQFF; DNA: TGTGCCAGCAGTTTCAAACTAGCGGGGTCGTCTAAAGGTTCCTACAATGAGCAGTTCTTC